Described below is a single T cell receptor beta chain sequence and its context. In the original processing: Nucleated cell counts were estimated from reference gene primer amplification. Some clones are missing from TCRdb's copy, which holds only in-frame ones; the method was immunoSEQ multiplex PCR. The DNA gave D and trimming, while V, J and clone size come from that table. The data hold about 400,000 clones, with around 89% observed a single time. This sample stems from a study of blood T cell repertoires in COVID-19. Study background: There were acute and convalescent COVID-19 samples, and they came from the United States, Italy and Spain. T cells, B-cell-depleted T cells, or PBMCs supplied cDNA or gDNA.

This CDR3 is 12 amino acids long. The V and J ends lost 8 bases and 8 bases respectively, with 18 bases between them. Germline CDR1 is GTSNPN and CDR2 is SVGIG (reference sequence). The sequencing input was peripheral blood. The chain is built from TRBV30 and TRBJ1-2, with D unresolved. This clonotype was sampled from a woman between 25 and 40 years old with acute or convalescent COVID-19. This CDR3 reads CAQRRPGLGYTF. CDR3 nucleotides: TGTGCCCAACGGAGGCCCGGACTAGGCTACACCTTC.